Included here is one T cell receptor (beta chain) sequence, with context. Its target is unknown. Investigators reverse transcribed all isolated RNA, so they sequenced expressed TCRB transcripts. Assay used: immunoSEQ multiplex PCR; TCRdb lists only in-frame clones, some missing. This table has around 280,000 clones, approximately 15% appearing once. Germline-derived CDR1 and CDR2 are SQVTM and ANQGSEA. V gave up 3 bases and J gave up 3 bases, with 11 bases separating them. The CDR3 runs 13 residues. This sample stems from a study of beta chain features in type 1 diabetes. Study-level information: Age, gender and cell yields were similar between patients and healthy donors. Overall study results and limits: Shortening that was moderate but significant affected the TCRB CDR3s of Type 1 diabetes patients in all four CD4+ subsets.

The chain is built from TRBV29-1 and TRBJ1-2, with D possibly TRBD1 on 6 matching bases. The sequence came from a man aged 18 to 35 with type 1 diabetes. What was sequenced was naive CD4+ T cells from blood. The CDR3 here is CSVDRGYHYGYTF. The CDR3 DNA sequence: TGCAGCGTTGACAGGGGCTACCACTATGGCTACACCTTC.